This entry is about one T cell receptor beta chain. Germline CDR1 SNHLY, CDR2 FYNNEI. CDR3 length: 14 amino acids. Trimming left V 8 bases short and J 4 bases short, with 14 bases between. Primers: 60 Vbeta forward and 13 Jbeta reverse. The data were produced by immunoSEQ multiplex PCR, yet TCRdb's version contains in-frame clones alone and is incomplete. The data contain 150,000 to 200,000 clones, about 83% of them singletons. These data are taken from a study of cytomegalovirus exposure and HLA in healthy donors. Input material: PBMCs. The chain is built from TRBV2 and TRBJ2-2; possible D gene TRBD1, 6 bases. The source is a female donor in good health and CMV-seronegative. CDR3 in amino acids: CASGQGFGTGELFF. CDR3 coding DNA: TGTGCCAGCGGGCAGGGGTTTGGCACCGGGGAGCTGTTTTTT. The entire variable domain, with the rest obtained from reference TRBV2 and TRBJ2-2, is as follows: EPEVTQTPSHQVTQMGQEVILRCVPISNHLYFYWYRQILGQKVEFLVSFYNNEISEKSEIFDDQFSVERPDGSNFTLKIRSTKLEDSAMYFCASGQGFGTGELFFGEGSRLTVL.